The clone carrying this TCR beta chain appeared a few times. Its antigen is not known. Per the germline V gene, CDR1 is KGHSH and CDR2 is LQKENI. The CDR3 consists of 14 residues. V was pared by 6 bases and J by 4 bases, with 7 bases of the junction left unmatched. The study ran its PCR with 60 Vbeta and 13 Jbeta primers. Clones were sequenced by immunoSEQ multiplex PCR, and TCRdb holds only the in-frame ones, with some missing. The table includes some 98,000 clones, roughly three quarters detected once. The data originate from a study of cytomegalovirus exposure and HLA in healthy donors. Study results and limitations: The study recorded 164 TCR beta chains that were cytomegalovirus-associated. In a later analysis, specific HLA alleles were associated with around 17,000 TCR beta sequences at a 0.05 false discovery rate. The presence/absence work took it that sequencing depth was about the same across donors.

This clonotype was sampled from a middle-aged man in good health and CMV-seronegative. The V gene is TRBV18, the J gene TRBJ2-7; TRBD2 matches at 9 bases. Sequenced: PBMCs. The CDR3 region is CASSKTSGEYEQYF. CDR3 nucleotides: TGTGCCAGCTCGAAGACTAGCGGAGAGTACGAGCAGTACTTC.